These 15 T cell receptor beta chains share one sample of origin, sequenced in a study of vaccination and CD4 T cells after COVID-19. Indicated time point: late sampling 161 to 241 days after vaccination in a few convalescent patients. Treatment described: approximately 9-day PBMC culture with coronavirus spike peptide pools or control peptides (ViraFEST assay). Their cognate antigens are unknown. Cultured CD4+ T cell DNA underwent sequencing with the Oncomine TCR Beta short-read assay. Each CDR3 protein is one row after TCRdb ran MiXCR on the PCR reads. The table shows fewer than 25,000 distinct CDR3 sequences, with around two fifths occurring only once. The sample here was CD4+ T cells from blood, cultured in vitro, taken about 7 months after SARS-CoV-2 vaccination. The receptor set was obtained from a human donor who had recovered from COVID-19.

The chain uses TRBV7-9 and TRBJ1-1; weak D call: TRBD1 (5 bases). V was cut by 1 base and J by 0 bases, with 6 bases left in between. CDR1 SEHNR and CDR2 FQNEAQ come from the germline V gene (reference sequence). This CDR3 is 14 amino acids long. CDR3 residues: CASSLGGLNTEAFF. CDR3 nucleotides: TGTGCCAGCAGCTTAGGGGGGTTGAACACTGAAGCTTTCTTT.

The genes are TRBV19 and TRBJ2-3, with 11 bases lining up with TRBD2. There are 18 residues in the CDR3. V dropped 5 bases and J dropped 2; count of bases not matched to a gene: 12. Germline CDR1 reads LNHDA; CDR2 reads SQIVND (reference sequence). The CDR3 loop reads CASSVLGVAGGHTDTQYF. In DNA form, the CDR3 reads TGTGCCAGTAGTGTCCTCGGCGTAGCGGGGGGGCACACAGATACGCAGTATTTT.

Many counts were recorded for this clonotype. V gene TRBV20-1 combines with J gene TRBJ1-5; 7 bases fit TRBD1. This CDR3 spans 14 amino acids. CDR1 is DFQATT, CDR2 SNEGSKA, per germline (reference sequence). The J segment lost 7 bases and the V segment lost 3 bases, leaving 9 bases of the junction unmatched. The CDR3 spells CSASPVRGWQPQHF. CDR3 in DNA: TGCAGTGCTAGCCCCGTCAGGGGGTGGCAGCCCCAGCATTTT.

The chain couples TRBV6-1 to TRBJ1-1; D is undetermined. The CDR3 is 13 residues long. Germline V CDR1 and CDR2: MNHNS, SASEGT. The V end lost 5 bases, the J end lost 10 bases, and 17 bases lay between the germline ends. This CDR3 is CASSPPGAIIAFF. The CDR3 nucleotides are TGTGCCAGCAGTCCGCCGGGTGCAATTATAGCTTTCTTT.

This clonotype was observed a few times. V usage is TRBV4-2 and J usage is TRBJ1-2; 10 bases match TRBD1. J gave up 5 bases and V 1 base, and 16 bases lay outside the gene matches. The CDR3 consists of 19 residues. Germline V gene sequence: CDR1 LGHNA, CDR2 YNFKEQ. This chain's CDR3 is CASSQAGPLDRGGTYGYTF. CDR3 bases: TGTGCCAGCAGCCAAGCGGGTCCCCTGGACAGGGGGGGCACATATGGCTACACCTTC.

CDR3 sequence (DNA): TGTGCCAGCAAAAGACAAACTAATAGCAATCAGCCCCAGCATTTT. As protein: CASKRQTNSNQPQHF. The J gene is TRBJ1-5, the V gene TRBV6-1; D is ambiguous. Germline CDR1 reads MNHNS; CDR2 reads SASEGT. The CDR3 has 15 amino acids. V lost 7 bases, J lost 0 bases, and 13 bases lay in between.

The chain uses TRBV2 and TRBJ2-7; D not certain. The V gene lost 7 bases and the J gene lost 2 bases, with 12 bases spanning the gap. CDR3 size: 13 residues. Per the germline V gene, CDR1 is SNHLY and CDR2 is FYNNEI. The chain's CDR3 is CASTGGMTYEQYF. CDR3 nucleotides: TGTGCCAGCACTGGCGGTATGACCTACGAGCAGTACTTC.

The chain uses TRBV7-2 and TRBJ2-1; TRBD2 agrees at 14 bases. This CDR3 has 15 amino acids. After removal of 5 bases from V and 9 bases from J, the junction contained 6 bases not matched to a gene. Germline V gives CDR1 SGHTA, CDR2 FQGNSA. The CDR3 DNA reads as TGTGCCAGCAGCCTGACTAGCGGGAGGGAGAGTGAGCAGTTCTTC. Protein product: CASSLTSGRESEQFF.

V and J are TRBV7-9 and TRBJ1-1; D gene unclear. Germline CDR1 and CDR2: SEHNR and FQNEAQ (reference sequence). Trimming removed 5 bases from V and 11 bases from J, with 18 bases in between. This CDR3 spans 13 amino acids. The CDR3 coding sequence is TGTGCCAGCAGCCCCCACGTTGCAGGTGAGGCTTTCTTT. It is translated as CASSPHVAGEAFF.

This clonotype was observed a few times. V and J are TRBV4-2 and TRBJ1-1, with D unclear. Deletions cut 1 base from V and 1 base from J, with 10 bases between. Germline lookup yields CDR1 LGHNA and CDR2 YNFKEQ. CDR3 length equals 15 residues. The chain's CDR3 is CASSQGLGWNTEAFF. Here the CDR3 DNA reads TGTGCCAGCAGCCAAGGGTTAGGGTGGAACACTGAAGCTTTCTTT.

Only a few counts were recorded for this clonotype. The chain is built from TRBV20-1 and TRBJ2-5; unclear D gene. The CDR3 length is 12 residues. Deletions cut 3 bases from V and 2 bases from J, with 7 bases between. The germline V gene has CDR1 DFQATT and CDR2 SNEGSKA (reference sequence). Here the CDR3 reads CSASFGQETQYF. In DNA, the CDR3 is TGCAGTGCTAGTTTTGGTCAAGAGACCCAGTACTTC.

J is TRBJ1-3 and V is TRBV15, with no clear D. V was cut by 0 bases and J by 3 bases, with 6 bases left in between. CDR3 length: 14 amino acids. In germline, CDR1 is LNHNV, CDR2 YYDKDF (reference sequence). The CDR3 coding sequence is TGTGCCACCAGCAGAGATCTGGGTGGAAACACCATATATTTT. It specifies CATSRDLGGNTIYF.

Note on this clonotype: Germline and junction disagree at one end, which may indicate a read error. The chain uses TRBV15 and TRBJ2-2; the D gene could be TRBD1 or TRBD2 (5 bases each). This CDR3 has 16 amino acids. Germline V gene sequence: CDR1 LNHNV, CDR2 YYDKDF (reference sequence). The CDR3 spells CATGRDARGNTGELFF. The CDR3, as DNA: TGTGCCACCGGCAGGGACGCCCGGGGGAACACCGGGGAGCTGTTTTTT.

This clonotype has just one count. The chain couples TRBV18 to TRBJ2-3; D perhaps matches TRBD2 (6 bases). The CDR3 has 13 amino acids. V was clipped by 3 bases and J by 4 bases, with 8 bases between them. Germline lookup yields CDR1 KGHSH and CDR2 LQKENI. The chain's CDR3 is CASSPDYSDTQYF. CDR3 coding DNA: TGTGCCAGCTCACCGGACTACTCAGATACGCAGTATTTT.

This clonotype came up a few times. The chain is built from TRBV20-1 and TRBJ1-2, with D perhaps matching TRBD1 (6 bases). The CDR3 contains 14 residues. The V and J ends lost 1 base and 8 bases respectively, with 17 bases between them. Germline V CDR1 and CDR2: DFQATT, SNEGSKA (reference sequence). CDR3 bases: TGCAGTGCTAGAGCGGCAGGGGTCGCAGTGGGCTACACCTTC. The encoded protein is CSARAAGVAVGYTF.